This is a list of T cell receptor beta chains from one sample in a study of T cell repertoires in cytomegalovirus infection. TCRdb ran MiXCR on the reads and lists one entry per CDR3 protein. Of about 47,000 distinct CDR3 sequences in the sample, roughly a fifth were seen once. These receptors' targets are unknown. This specimen consisted of CD8+ T cells from cultured PBMCs, obtained from culture after CMV antigen stimulation. All receptors come from a human donor in good health (CMV status not recorded). Some clones in this sample may be carry-over from other donors' samples. The CDR3 runs from the conserved cysteine through the conserved F or W. D genes are given only for firm matches. Only some rows state a clone size, as once, few, many or a class for expanded clones.

V gene: TRBV6-1
clone size: few
D gene: NA
J gene: TRBJ2-3
CDR3 protein: CASGSPRGNAQYF
CDR3 DNA: TGTGCCAGCGGGTCCCCCCGGGGGAACGCGCAGTATTTT

V gene: TRBV6-2/TRBV6-3
clone size: NA
D gene: NA
J gene: TRBJ2-5
CDR3 protein: CASSLFQDYQETQYF
CDR3 DNA: TGTGCCAGCAGTTTATTCCAGGATTACCAAGAGACCCAGTACTTC

V gene: TRBV7-6
clone size: few
D gene: TRBD2
J gene: TRBJ2-5
CDR3 protein: CASSSQRLAGGQETQYF
CDR3 DNA: TGTGCCAGCAGCTCCCAGCGACTAGCGGGGGGACAAGAGACCCAGTACTTC

V gene: TRBV7-2
clone size: NA
D gene: NA
J gene: TRBJ2-7
CDR3 protein: CASSSLGELNRYEQYF
CDR3 DNA: TGTGCCAGCAGCTCGCTAGGGGAACTCAACCGCTACGAGCAGTACTTC

V gene: TRBV7-2
clone size: few
D gene: NA
J gene: TRBJ2-5
CDR3 protein: CASSPWRGETQYF
CDR3 DNA: TGTGCCAGCAGCCCATGGAGGGGAGAGACCCAGTACTTC

V gene: TRBV7-6
clone size: NA
D gene: TRBD1
J gene: TRBJ2-7
CDR3 protein: CASSLGQGQFYEQYF
CDR3 DNA: TGTGCCAGCAGCTTAGGACAGGGCCAATTCTACGAGCAGTACTTC

V gene: TRBV7-2
clone size: NA
D gene: NA
J gene: TRBJ2-7
CDR3 protein: CASSGGNTYEQYF
CDR3 DNA: TGTGCCAGCAGCGGGGGCAATACCTACGAGCAGTACTTC

V gene: TRBV12-3/TRBV12-4
clone size: NA
D gene: NA
J gene: TRBJ2-3
CDR3 protein: CASSHPRQEGYTQYF
CDR3 DNA: TGTGCCAGCAGCCATCCTCGGCAGGAAGGTTATACGCAGTATTTT

V gene: TRBV25-1
clone size: few
D gene: NA
J gene: TRBJ1-1
CDR3 protein: CASNQNTEAFF
CDR3 DNA: TGTGCCAGCAACCAGAACACTGAAGCTTTCTTT

V gene: TRBV7-8
clone size: NA
D gene: NA
J gene: TRBJ2-3
CDR3 protein: CASSYNSMGTIPDTQYF
CDR3 DNA: TGTGCCAGCAGCTATAACTCCATGGGGACAATCCCAGATACGCAGTATTTT

V gene: TRBV6-1
clone size: few
D gene: TRBD2
J gene: TRBJ2-3
CDR3 protein: CASSERLTSGGRDTQYF
CDR3 DNA: TGTGCCAGCAGTGAACGCCTAACTAGCGGGGGGCGAGATACGCAGTATTTT

V gene: TRBV4-1
clone size: NA
D gene: NA
J gene: TRBJ1-2
CDR3 protein: CASSQWAGEINYGYTF
CDR3 DNA: TGCGCCAGCAGCCAGTGGGCAGGGGAAATCAACTATGGCTACACCTTC

V gene: TRBV6-4
clone size: few
D gene: NA
J gene: TRBJ2-2
CDR3 protein: CASSEEFTGELFF
CDR3 DNA: TGTGCCAGCAGTGAGGAGTTCACCGGGGAGCTGTTTTTT

V gene: TRBV4-1
clone size: few
D gene: NA
J gene: TRBJ1-1
CDR3 protein: CASSQENGYTEAFF
CDR3 DNA: TGCGCCAGCAGCCAAGAAAACGGCTACACTGAAGCTTTCTTT

V gene: TRBV7-6
clone size: few
D gene: TRBD1
J gene: TRBJ1-1
CDR3 protein: CASSHSQRQGSNTEAFF
CDR3 DNA: TGTGCCAGCAGCCACAGCCAACGACAGGGGTCGAACACTGAAGCTTTCTTT

V gene: TRBV7-7
clone size: few
D gene: TRBD1
J gene: TRBJ2-7
CDR3 protein: CASSPGQASSYEQYF
CDR3 DNA: TGTGCTAGCAGCCCGGGACAGGCTAGCTCCTACGAGCAGTACTTC

V gene: TRBV12-3/TRBV12-4
clone size: few
D gene: NA
J gene: TRBJ2-7
CDR3 protein: CASTNDYEQYF
CDR3 DNA: TGTGCCAGCACAAACGACTACGAGCAGTACTTC

V gene: TRBV7-6
clone size: few
D gene: TRBD2
J gene: TRBJ2-5
CDR3 protein: CASSPGLAKETQYF
CDR3 DNA: TGTGCCAGCAGCCCAGGACTAGCGAAAGAGACCCAGTACTTC

V gene: TRBV6-2/TRBV6-3
clone size: NA
D gene: TRBD2
J gene: TRBJ2-1
CDR3 protein: CASSYMSPAGGLLNEQFF
CDR3 DNA: TGTGCCAGCAGTTACATGTCCCCAGCGGGGGGCCTACTCAATGAGCAGTTCTTC

V gene: TRBV7-6
clone size: few
D gene: NA
J gene: TRBJ2-5
CDR3 protein: CASSFRFQETQYF
CDR3 DNA: TGTGCCAGCAGCTTCAGATTCCAAGAGACCCAGTACTTC

V gene: TRBV6-5
clone size: NA
D gene: NA
J gene: TRBJ1-5
CDR3 protein: CASSYRGKNQPQHF
CDR3 DNA: TGTGCCAGCAGTTACCGGGGGAAAAATCAGCCCCAGCATTTT

V gene: TRBV2
clone size: NA
D gene: NA
J gene: TRBJ1-2
CDR3 protein: CASSETLTPSGYGYTF
CDR3 DNA: TGTGCCAGCAGTGAAACACTTACCCCGTCGGGATATGGCTACACCTTC

V gene: TRBV7-2
clone size: NA
D gene: TRBD1
J gene: TRBJ2-6
CDR3 protein: CASSLVDRGFGANVLTF
CDR3 DNA: TGTGCCAGCAGCTTAGTGGACAGGGGGTTTGGGGCCAACGTCCTGACTTTC

V gene: TRBV4-1
clone size: few
D gene: TRBD1
J gene: TRBJ2-3
CDR3 protein: CASSQERDRGPLAADTQYF
CDR3 DNA: TGCGCCAGCAGCCAAGAACGGGACAGGGGTCCTCTAGCCGCAGATACGCAGTATTTT

V gene: TRBV27
clone size: NA
D gene: NA
J gene: TRBJ2-5
CDR3 protein: CASSIHSRGTQYF
CDR3 DNA: TGTGCCAGCAGTATCCATTCCCGGGGGACCCAGTACTTC

V gene: TRBV7-9
clone size: NA
D gene: NA
J gene: TRBJ2-1
CDR3 protein: CASSPDTSSYNEQFF
CDR3 DNA: TGTGCCAGCAGCCCTGACACTAGCTCCTACAATGAGCAGTTCTTC

V gene: TRBV4-1
clone size: few
D gene: NA
J gene: TRBJ2-5
CDR3 protein: CASSQSPGAAGVETQYF
CDR3 DNA: TGCGCCAGCAGCCAGTCGCCAGGGGCGGCAGGCGTGGAGACCCAGTACTTC

V gene: TRBV6-5
clone size: few
D gene: NA
J gene: TRBJ2-3
CDR3 protein: CASSYGGAQYF
CDR3 DNA: TGTGCCAGCAGTTACGGGGGAGCGCAGTATTTT

V gene: TRBV4-2
clone size: few
D gene: NA
J gene: TRBJ2-1
CDR3 protein: CASSQEMGLEKNEQFF
CDR3 DNA: TGTGCCAGCAGCCAAGAGATGGGGCTTGAGAAGAATGAGCAGTTCTTC

V gene: TRBV12-5
clone size: NA
D gene: NA
J gene: TRBJ2-3
CDR3 protein: CASGRFGGGSDTQYF
CDR3 DNA: TGTGCTAGTGGTCGTTTCGGAGGGGGCTCGGATACGCAGTATTTT

V gene: TRBV4-1
clone size: few
D gene: NA
J gene: TRBJ1-5
CDR3 protein: CASSQASGGPSNQPQHF
CDR3 DNA: TGCGCCAGCAGCCAAGCATCGGGGGGTCCAAGCAATCAGCCCCAGCATTTT